A single sample gave rise to the 21 T cell receptor beta chains below, sequenced in a study of cytomegalovirus exposure and HLA in healthy donors. This PCR relied on a set of 60 Vbeta primers and 13 Jbeta primers. Generated by immunoSEQ multiplex PCR, the TCRdb table keeps only in-frame clones and is missing some. The listing contains about 55,000 clones. The sample consisted of PBMCs. Every receptor here comes from a man aged 50-60 years in good health and CMV-seropositive.

The chain recombines TRBV7-9 with TRBJ1-2; D unclear. This CDR3 comprises 16 residues. Between the trimmed V and J ends, which lost 1 base and 4 bases, there was a span of 16 bases. CDR1 and CDR2 from the germline V gene are SEHNR and FQNEAQ (reference sequence). In DNA form, the CDR3 reads TGTGCCAGCAGCTTAGACCAGGTCGAAAACGGCTATGGCTACACCTTC. It codes for CASSLDQVENGYGYTF.

This rearrangement joins TRBV9 to TRBJ2-2; D might be TRBD2 (5 bases). Trimming stripped 0 bases from V and 6 bases from J, with 6 bases between. This CDR3 has 13 amino acids. Germline V gene sequence: CDR1 SGDLS, CDR2 YYNGEE. CDR3 coding DNA: TGTGCCAGCAGCGTAGGAGGGCCCGGGGAGCTGTTTTTT. It codes for CASSVGGPGELFF.

V usage is TRBV18 and J usage is TRBJ2-1; 9 bases map to TRBD2. Unmatched junction bases numbered 9, after V lost 3 bases and J lost 3 bases. The CDR3 has 17 residues. Per germline, CDR1 KGHSH and CDR2 LQKENI. The DNA for the CDR3 is TGTGCCAGCTCACCCCCCTTAGCGGGAGAGGGCTACAATGAGCAGTTCTTC. It is translated as CASSPPLAGEGYNEQFF.

The CDR3 loop is CSAPENTEAFF. CDR3 coding DNA: TGCAGTGCTCCAGAGAACACTGAAGCTTTCTTT. This rearrangement joins TRBV20-1 to TRBJ1-1; D is uncertain. The V gene lost 5 bases and the J gene lost 1 base, with 5 bases spanning the gap. Germline CDR1 is DFQATT and CDR2 is SNEGSKA (reference sequence). CDR3 length: 11 amino acids.

The rearrangement joins TRBV18 to TRBJ2-7; D gene unclear. CDR1 and CDR2 (germline): KGHSH, LQKENI. The CDR3 consists of 12 residues. The ends were cut back, 2 bases at V and 7 bases at J, with 9 bases in the middle. This CDR3 is CASSPMSQEQYF. Here the CDR3 DNA reads TGTGCCAGCTCACCAATGTCTCAGGAGCAGTACTTC. Variable domain in full (rest from reference TRBV18 and TRBJ2-7): NAGVMQNPRHLVRRRGQEARLRCSPMKGHSHVYWYRQLPEEGLKFMVYLQKENIIDESGMPKERFSAEFPKEGPSILRIQQVVRGDSAAYFCASSPMSQEQYFGPGTRLTVT.

The chain is built from TRBV29-1 and TRBJ1-4; 7 bases line up with TRBD1. The CDR3 is made up of 13 amino acids. Germline assignment: CDR1 SQVTM and CDR2 ANQGSEA. Unmatched junction bases numbered 6, after V lost 7 bases and J lost 4 bases. In nucleotides, the CDR3 is TGCAGCGGGATGGGACAGTTTAATGAAAAACTGTTTTTT. Protein product: CSGMGQFNEKLFF.

This chain joins TRBV30 and TRBJ1-5; no definite D call. V was trimmed by 1 base and J by 3 bases, leaving 10 bases between them. Germline V gene data show CDR1 as GTSNPN and CDR2 as SVGIG (reference sequence). This CDR3 is built from 14 residues. CDR3 sequence: CAWSGGRLNQPQHF. The DNA of the CDR3 is TGTGCCTGGAGTGGAGGCCGCCTCAATCAGCCCCAGCATTTT.

The rearrangement uses TRBV7-9 and TRBJ1-1; 9 positions agree with TRBD1. Germline CDR1 and CDR2: SEHNR and FQNEAQ (reference sequence). This CDR3 has 15 amino acids. V was clipped by 6 bases and J by 2 bases; unmatched bases: 7. The CDR3 protein is CASRETGGPNTEAFF. The CDR3 DNA is TGTGCCAGCAGGGAAACAGGGGGCCCAAACACTGAAGCTTTCTTT.

The CDR3 loop is CASSAGAGTHSGANVLTF. In DNA form, the CDR3 reads TGTGCCAGTAGTGCGGGGGCCGGGACACACTCTGGGGCCAACGTCCTGACTTTC. V is TRBV19 and J is TRBJ2-6; D might be TRBD2 (7 bases). The CDR3 loop spans 18 amino acids. V was trimmed by 5 bases and J by 0 bases, leaving 17 bases between them. The V gene's germline CDR1 is LNHDA and CDR2 SQIVND (reference sequence).

V gene TRBV19 combines with J gene TRBJ2-7; tentatively, D is TRBD1 (6 bases). This CDR3 region has 12 residues. CDR1 and CDR2 (germline): LNHDA, SQIVND (reference sequence). Trimming removed 8 bases from V and 5 bases from J, with 13 bases in between. The CDR3 reads CASGSGVHEQYF. The CDR3, as DNA: TGTGCCAGTGGCTCAGGGGTGCACGAGCAGTACTTC.

The chain's CDR3 is CAWTRQGLREAFF. The DNA for the CDR3 is TGTGCCTGGACCAGGCAGGGCCTCCGTGAAGCTTTCTTT. This chain links TRBV30 with TRBJ1-1; D may be TRBD1 (5 bases). Trimming left V 4 bases short and J 7 bases short, with 16 bases between. This CDR3 is built from 13 residues. The germline CDR1 and CDR2 sequences are GTSNPN and SVGIG (reference sequence).

As to this clone: The junction does not match germline at one end; this may be a read error. V and J are TRBV4-3 and TRBJ2-1; possible D gene TRBD2, 6 bases. Per the germline V gene, CDR1 is LGHNA and CDR2 is YSLEER. The CDR3 covers 16 residues. The CDR3 spells CASSPGWRGSDNEQFF. CDR3 DNA: TGCGCCAGCAGCCCGGGGTGGCGGGGCTCCGACAATGAGCAGTTCTTC.

The chain couples TRBV15 to TRBJ1-2; a possible D gene is TRBD1 (6 bases). The CDR3 is 12 amino acids. Germline values: CDR1 LNHNV, CDR2 YYDKDF (reference sequence). V lost 1 base and J lost 7, with 7 bases in between. Here the CDR3 reads CATSRGTVGYTF. The CDR3 DNA reads as TGTGCCACCAGCAGAGGGACAGTTGGCTACACCTTC.

V usage is TRBV6-5 and J usage is TRBJ2-1; D is perhaps TRBD2 (6 bases). V lost 0 bases to trimming and J lost 5 bases, with 11 bases between them. The CDR3 is made up of 15 amino acids. Germline V CDR1 and CDR2: MNHEY, SVGAGI. The CDR3 loop reads CASSYSGSGHNEQFF. Here the CDR3 DNA reads TGTGCCAGCAGTTACTCGGGTAGCGGCCACAATGAGCAGTTCTTC.

The chain employs TRBV30 and TRBJ1-1; no definite D call. Trimming took 4 bases from V and 10 from J, leaving 19 bases between them. The length of the CDR3 is 13 residues. Germline CDR1 reads GTSNPN; CDR2 reads SVGIG (reference sequence). The CDR3 loop reads CAWTRQAPAGAFF. Here the CDR3 DNA reads TGTGCCTGGACCCGGCAGGCTCCGGCGGGAGCTTTCTTT. The entire variable domain, with the rest obtained from reference TRBV30 and TRBJ1-1, is as follows: SQTIHQWPATLVQPVGSPLSLECTVEGTSNPNLYWYRQAAGRGLQLLFYSVGIGQISSEVPQNLSASRPQDRQFILSSKKLLLSDSGFYLCAWTRQAPAGAFFGQGTRLTVV.

This sequence joins TRBV7-3 and TRBJ1-4; D is undetermined. Germline CDR1 SGHTA, CDR2 FQGTGA. There are 15 residues in the CDR3. V was pared by 1 base and J by 3 bases, with 9 bases between. The CDR3 region is CASSLRGSSNEKLFF. In nucleotides, the CDR3 is TGTGCCAGCAGCTTAAGAGGGTCCTCTAATGAAAAACTGTTTTTT.

The rearrangement links TRBV7-9 to TRBJ2-3; D not resolved. The CDR3 runs to 13 residues. Per the germline V gene, CDR1 is SEHNR and CDR2 is FQNEAQ (reference sequence). Trimming took 2 bases from V and 3 from J, leaving 6 bases between them. In nucleotides, the CDR3 is TGTGCCAGCAGCTTAACTACAACAGATACGCAGTATTTT. Translating gives CASSLTTTDTQYF.

The chain combines TRBV7-9 with TRBJ1-1, with D uncertain. V was trimmed by 5 bases and J by 1 base, leaving 11 bases between them. The germline gives CDR1 SEHNR, CDR2 FQNEAQ (reference sequence). The CDR3 consists of 14 residues. The CDR3 spells CASSAFTGNTEAFF. The CDR3 nucleotides are TGTGCCAGCAGCGCATTCACGGGGAACACTGAAGCTTTCTTT.

The chain couples TRBV10-3 to TRBJ2-3; TRBD1 matches 7 bases. This CDR3 has 14 amino acids. From germline, CDR1 is ENHRY and CDR2 SYGVKD. The junction had 6 bases not matched to a gene; V was cut back by 6 bases and J by 3 bases. The CDR3 loop is CAIRGQVVTDTQYF. CDR3 in DNA: TGTGCCATCAGAGGACAGGTGGTGACAGATACGCAGTATTTT.

The CDR3 is CASSPTPDWPTGELFF. The CDR3 coding sequence is TGTGCCAGCAGTCCTACCCCGGACTGGCCCACCGGGGAGCTGTTTTTT. V usage is TRBV6-4 and J usage is TRBJ2-2, with D possibly TRBD2 on 5 matching bases. The CDR3 sequence is 16 residues long. Trimming took off 5 bases at V and 4 bases at J, with 17 bases between the two ends. Germline-derived CDR1 and CDR2 are MRHNA and SNTAGT.

The rearrangement uses TRBV5-4 and TRBJ2-1; 11 nucleotides line up with TRBD2. Unmatched junction bases numbered 3, after V lost 5 bases and J lost 5 bases. CDR3 size: 14 residues. CDR1 SGHNT and CDR2 YYREEE come from the germline V gene (reference sequence). The CDR3 coding sequence is TGTGCCAGCAGTCTAGCGGGGGGTAACAATGAGCAGTTCTTC. Residues: CASSLAGGNNEQFF.